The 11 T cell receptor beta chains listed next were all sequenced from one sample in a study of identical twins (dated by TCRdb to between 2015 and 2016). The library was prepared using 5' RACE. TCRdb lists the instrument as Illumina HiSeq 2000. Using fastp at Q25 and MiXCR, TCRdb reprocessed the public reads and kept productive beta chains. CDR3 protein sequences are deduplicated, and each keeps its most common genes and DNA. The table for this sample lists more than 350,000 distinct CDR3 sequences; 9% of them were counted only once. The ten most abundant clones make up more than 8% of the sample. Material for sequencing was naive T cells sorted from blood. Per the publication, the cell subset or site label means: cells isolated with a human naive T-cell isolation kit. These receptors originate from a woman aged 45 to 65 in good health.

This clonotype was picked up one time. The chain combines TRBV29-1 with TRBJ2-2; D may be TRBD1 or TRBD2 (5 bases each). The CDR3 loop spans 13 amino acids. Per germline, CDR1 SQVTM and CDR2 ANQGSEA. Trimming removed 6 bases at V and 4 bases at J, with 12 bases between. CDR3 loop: CSVGAALTGELFF. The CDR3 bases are TGCAGCGTCGGGGCAGCCCTCACCGGGGAGCTGTTTTTT.

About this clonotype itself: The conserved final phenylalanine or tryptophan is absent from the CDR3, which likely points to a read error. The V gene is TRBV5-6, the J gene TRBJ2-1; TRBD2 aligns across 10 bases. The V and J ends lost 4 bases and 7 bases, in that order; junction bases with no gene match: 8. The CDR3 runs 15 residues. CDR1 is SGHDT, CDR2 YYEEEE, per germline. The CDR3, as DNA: TGTGCCAGCAGCATTTATCCGGGACTAGCGAATGAGCAGTTCCTC. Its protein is CASSIYPGLANEQFL.

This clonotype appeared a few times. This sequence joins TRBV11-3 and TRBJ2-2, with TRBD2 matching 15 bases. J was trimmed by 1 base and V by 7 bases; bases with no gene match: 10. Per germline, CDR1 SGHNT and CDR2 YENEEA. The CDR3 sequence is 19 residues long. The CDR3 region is CASTIPGLAGGLNTGELFF. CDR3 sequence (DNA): TGTGCCAGCACCATTCCGGGACTAGCGGGAGGACTGAACACCGGGGAGCTGTTTTTT.

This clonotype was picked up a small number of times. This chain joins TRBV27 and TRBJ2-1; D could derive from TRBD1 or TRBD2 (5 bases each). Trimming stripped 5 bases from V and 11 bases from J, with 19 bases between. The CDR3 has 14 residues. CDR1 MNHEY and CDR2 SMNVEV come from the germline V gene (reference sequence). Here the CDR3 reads CASSPSPGPIQQFF. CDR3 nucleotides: TGTGCCAGCAGTCCTTCCCCGGGACCCATTCAGCAGTTCTTC.

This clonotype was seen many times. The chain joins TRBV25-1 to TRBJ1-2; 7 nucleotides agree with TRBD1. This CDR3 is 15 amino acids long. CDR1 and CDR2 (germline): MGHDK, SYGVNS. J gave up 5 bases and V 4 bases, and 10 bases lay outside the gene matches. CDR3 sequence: CASSGLRDRDYGYTF. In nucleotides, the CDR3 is TGTGCCAGCAGTGGGCTCAGAGACAGGGATTATGGCTACACCTTC.

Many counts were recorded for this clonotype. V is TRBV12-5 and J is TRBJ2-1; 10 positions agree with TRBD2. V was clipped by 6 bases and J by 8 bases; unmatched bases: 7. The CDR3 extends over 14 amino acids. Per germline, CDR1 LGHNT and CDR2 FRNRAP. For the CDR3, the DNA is TGTGCTAGTGGCCTTAGCGGGAGGACCGATGAGCAGTTCTTC. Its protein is CASGLSGRTDEQFF.

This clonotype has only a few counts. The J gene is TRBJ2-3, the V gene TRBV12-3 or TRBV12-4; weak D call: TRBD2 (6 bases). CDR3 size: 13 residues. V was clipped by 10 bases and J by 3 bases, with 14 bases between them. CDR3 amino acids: CATARRETDTQYF. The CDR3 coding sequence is TGTGCCACGGCTCGGAGGGAGACAGATACGCAGTATTTT.

Here the CDR3 reads CASSLSRLGYTF. CDR3 bases: TGTGCCAGCAGCTTAAGCCGGCTGGGCTACACCTTC. The chain employs TRBV11-2 and TRBJ1-2; no firm D call. Trimming took 2 bases from V and 8 from J, leaving 9 bases between them. Germline V gene lookup returns CDR1 SGHAT and CDR2 FQNNGV. There are 12 residues in the CDR3.

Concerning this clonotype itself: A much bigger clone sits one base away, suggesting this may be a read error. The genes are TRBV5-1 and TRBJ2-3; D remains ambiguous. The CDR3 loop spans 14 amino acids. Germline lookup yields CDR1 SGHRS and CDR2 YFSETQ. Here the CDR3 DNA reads TGCGCCGGCAGCTTGAAAGCTAGCACAGATACGCAGTATTTT. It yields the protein CAGSLKASTDTQYF.

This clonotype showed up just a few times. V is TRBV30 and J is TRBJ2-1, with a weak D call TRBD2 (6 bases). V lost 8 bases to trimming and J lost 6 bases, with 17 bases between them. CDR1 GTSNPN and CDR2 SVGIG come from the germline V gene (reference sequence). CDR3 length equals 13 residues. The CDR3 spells CAAPGLRTNEQFF. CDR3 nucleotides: TGTGCCGCCCCGGGACTCAGAACCAATGAGCAGTTCTTC.

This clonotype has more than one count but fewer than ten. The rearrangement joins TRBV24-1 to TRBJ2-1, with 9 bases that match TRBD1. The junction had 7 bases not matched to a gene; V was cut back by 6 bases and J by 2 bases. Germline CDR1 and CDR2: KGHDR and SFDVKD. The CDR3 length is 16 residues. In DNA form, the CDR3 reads TGTGCCACCAGTCCGCGAACAGGGGGCGCCTACAATGAGCAGTTCTTC. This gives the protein CATSPRTGGAYNEQFF.